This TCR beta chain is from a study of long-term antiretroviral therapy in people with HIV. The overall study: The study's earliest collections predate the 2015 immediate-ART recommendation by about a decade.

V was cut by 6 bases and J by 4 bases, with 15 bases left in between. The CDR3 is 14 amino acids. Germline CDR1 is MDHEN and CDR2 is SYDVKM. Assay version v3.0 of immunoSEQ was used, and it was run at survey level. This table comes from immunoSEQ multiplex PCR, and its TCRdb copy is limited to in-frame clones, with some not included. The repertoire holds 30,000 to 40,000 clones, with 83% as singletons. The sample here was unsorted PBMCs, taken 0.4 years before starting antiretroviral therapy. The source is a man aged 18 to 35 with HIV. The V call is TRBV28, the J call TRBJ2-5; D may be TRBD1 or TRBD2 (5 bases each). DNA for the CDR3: TGTGCCAGCAGACTCCCGGGACGGGGAGAGACCCAGTACTTC. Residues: CASRLPGRGETQYF.